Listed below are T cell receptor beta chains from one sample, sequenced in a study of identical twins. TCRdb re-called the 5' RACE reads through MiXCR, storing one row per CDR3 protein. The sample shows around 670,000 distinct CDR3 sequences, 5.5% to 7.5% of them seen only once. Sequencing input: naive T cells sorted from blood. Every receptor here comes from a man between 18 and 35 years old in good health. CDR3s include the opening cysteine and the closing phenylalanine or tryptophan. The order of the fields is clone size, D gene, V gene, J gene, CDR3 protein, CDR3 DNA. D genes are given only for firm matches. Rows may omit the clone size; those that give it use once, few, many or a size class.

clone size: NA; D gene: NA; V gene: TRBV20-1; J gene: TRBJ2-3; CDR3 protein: CSAYRDSATDTQYF; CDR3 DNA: TGCAGTGCTTACCGGGACTCCGCCACAGATACGCAGTATTTT
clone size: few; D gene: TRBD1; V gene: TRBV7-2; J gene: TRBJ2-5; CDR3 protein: CASSPRGGGLETQYF; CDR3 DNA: TGTGCCAGCAGCCCACGAGGGGGCGGATTAGAGACCCAGTACTTC
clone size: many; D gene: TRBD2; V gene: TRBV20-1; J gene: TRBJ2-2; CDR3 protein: CSAPKRETGELFF; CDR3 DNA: TGCAGTGCTCCCAAGCGGGAAACCGGGGAGCTGTTTTTT
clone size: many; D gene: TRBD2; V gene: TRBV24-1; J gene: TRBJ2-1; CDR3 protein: CATSELAGLTEQFF; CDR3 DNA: TGTGCCACCAGTGAATTAGCGGGATTGACTGAGCAGTTCTTC
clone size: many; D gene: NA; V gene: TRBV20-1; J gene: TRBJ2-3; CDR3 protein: CSARPYTDTQYF; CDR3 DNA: TGCAGTGCTAGACCCTACACAGATACGCAGTATTTT
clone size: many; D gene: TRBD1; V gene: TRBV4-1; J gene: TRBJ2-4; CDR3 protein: CASSQQGVGKNIQYF; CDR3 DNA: TGCGCCAGCAGCCAGCAGGGGGTTGGAAAAAACATTCAGTACTTC
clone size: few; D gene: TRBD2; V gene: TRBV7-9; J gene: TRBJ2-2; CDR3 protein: CASSTTPAGAGELFF; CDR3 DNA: TGTGCCAGCAGCACCACTCCTGCGGGAGCTGGGGAGCTGTTTTTT
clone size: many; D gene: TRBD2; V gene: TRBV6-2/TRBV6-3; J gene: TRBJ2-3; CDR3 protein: CASSYSKSLADRTDTQYF; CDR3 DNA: TGTGCCAGCAGTTACTCGAAGTCACTAGCGGACAGAACGGATACGCAGTATTTT
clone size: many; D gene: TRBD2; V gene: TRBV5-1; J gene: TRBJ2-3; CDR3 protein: CASSPPGTSGYTQYF; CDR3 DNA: TGCGCCAGCAGCCCTCCCGGGACTAGCGGCTATACGCAGTATTTT
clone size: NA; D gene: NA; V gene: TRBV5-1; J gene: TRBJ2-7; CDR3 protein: CASSLAVVRSLSEQYF; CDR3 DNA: TGCGCCAGCAGCTTGGCGGTCGTCCGTTCTCTCTCCGAGCAGTACTTC
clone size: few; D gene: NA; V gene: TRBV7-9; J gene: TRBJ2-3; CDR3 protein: CASSLLAYTDTQYF; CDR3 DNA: TGTGCCAGCAGCTTACTAGCGTACACAGATACGCAGTATTTT
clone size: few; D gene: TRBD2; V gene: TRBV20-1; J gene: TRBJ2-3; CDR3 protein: CSAPSASGSEGKQYF; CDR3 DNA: TGCAGTGCTCCCTCGGCTAGCGGGAGTGAGGGGAAGCAGTATTTT
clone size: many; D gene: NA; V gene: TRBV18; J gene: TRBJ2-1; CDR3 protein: CASSPSLGNEQFF; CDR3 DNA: TGTGCCAGCTCACCCTCCTTGGGAAATGAGCAGTTCTTC
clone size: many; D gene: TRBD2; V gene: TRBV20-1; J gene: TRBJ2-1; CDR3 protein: CSARTLAGPYNEQFF; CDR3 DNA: TGCAGTGCTAGAACACTAGCGGGTCCTTACAATGAGCAGTTCTTC
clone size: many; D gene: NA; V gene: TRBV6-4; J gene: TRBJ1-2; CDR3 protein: CASSDVPRPSSGYTF; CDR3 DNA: TGTGCCAGCAGTGACGTACCGAGACCAAGTAGTGGCTACACCTTC
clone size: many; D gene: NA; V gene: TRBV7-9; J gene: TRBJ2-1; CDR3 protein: CASSFDVRIEQFF; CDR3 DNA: TGTGCCAGCAGCTTTGACGTACGCATTGAGCAGTTCTTC
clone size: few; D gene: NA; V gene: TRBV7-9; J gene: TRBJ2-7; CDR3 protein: CASSLLRDYEQYF; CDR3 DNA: TGTGCCAGCAGCTTACTCAGGGACTACGAGCAGTACTTC
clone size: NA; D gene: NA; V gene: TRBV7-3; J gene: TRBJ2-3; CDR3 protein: CASSLNPGASTDTQYF; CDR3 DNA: TGTGCCAGCAGCTTAAATCCGGGGGCTTCCACAGATACGCAGTATTTT
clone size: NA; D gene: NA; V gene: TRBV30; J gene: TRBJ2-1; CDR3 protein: CAWSLLTTYNEQFF; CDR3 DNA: TGTGCCTGGAGTCTACTTACTACCTACAATGAGCAGTTCTTC
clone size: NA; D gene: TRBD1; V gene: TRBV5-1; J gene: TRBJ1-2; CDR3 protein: CASSLDGGQGVSPYGYTF; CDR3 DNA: TGCGCCAGCAGCTTGGACGGGGGCCAGGGGGTCTCGCCCTATGGCTACACCTTC
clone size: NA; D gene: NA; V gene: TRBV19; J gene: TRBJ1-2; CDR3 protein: CASSAVAPYGYTF; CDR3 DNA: TGTGCCAGTAGTGCGGTCGCCCCCTATGGCTACACCTTC
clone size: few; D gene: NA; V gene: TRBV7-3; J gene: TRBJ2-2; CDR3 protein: CASSLNAGPNTGELFF; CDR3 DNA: TGTGCCAGCAGCTTAAACGCGGGGCCTAACACCGGGGAGCTGTTTTTT
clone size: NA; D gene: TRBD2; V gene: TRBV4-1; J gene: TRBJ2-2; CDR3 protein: CASSPSLAGGRNTGELFF; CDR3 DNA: TGCGCCAGCAGCCCATCACTAGCGGGTGGCCGTAACACCGGGGAGCTGTTTTTT
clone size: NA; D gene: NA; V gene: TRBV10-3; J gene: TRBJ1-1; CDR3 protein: CAIKRVHRDNTEAFF; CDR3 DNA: TGTGCCATCAAGCGGGTCCACCGGGACAACACTGAAGCTTTCTTT
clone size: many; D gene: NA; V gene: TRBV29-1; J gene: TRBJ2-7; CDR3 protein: CSAQGLGEQYF; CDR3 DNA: TGCAGCGCGCAGGGGCTCGGAGAGCAGTACTTC
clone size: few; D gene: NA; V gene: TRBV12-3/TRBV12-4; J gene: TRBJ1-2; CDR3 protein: CASSQARGYGYTF; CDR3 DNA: TGTGCCAGCAGTCAGGCCCGGGGCTATGGCTACACCTTC
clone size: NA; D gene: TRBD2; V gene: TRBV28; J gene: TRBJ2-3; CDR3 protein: CASSLRTLAGTDTQYF; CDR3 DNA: TGTGCCAGCAGTCTGAGGACCCTAGCGGGCACAGATACGCAGTATTTT
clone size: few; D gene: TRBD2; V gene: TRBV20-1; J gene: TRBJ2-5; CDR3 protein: CSARAPSGMETQYF; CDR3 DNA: TGCAGTGCTAGAGCCCCTAGCGGGATGGAGACCCAGTACTTC
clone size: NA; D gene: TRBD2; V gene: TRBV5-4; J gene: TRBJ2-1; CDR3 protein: CASSSTSGRAEQFF; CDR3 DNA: TGTGCCAGCAGCTCGACTAGCGGGAGGGCTGAGCAGTTCTTC
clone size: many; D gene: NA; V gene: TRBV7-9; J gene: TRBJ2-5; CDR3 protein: CASSLARALVETQYF; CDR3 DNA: TGTGCCAGCAGCTTAGCCAGGGCCCTCGTAGAGACCCAGTACTTC
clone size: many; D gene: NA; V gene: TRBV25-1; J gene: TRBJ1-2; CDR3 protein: CASSDRVKGGGYTF; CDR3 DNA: TGTGCCAGCAGTGATAGGGTGAAGGGTGGAGGCTACACCTTC
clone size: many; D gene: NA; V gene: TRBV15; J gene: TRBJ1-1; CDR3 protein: CATSSPPGTEAFF; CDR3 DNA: TGTGCCACCAGCAGCCCACCAGGGACTGAAGCTTTCTTT
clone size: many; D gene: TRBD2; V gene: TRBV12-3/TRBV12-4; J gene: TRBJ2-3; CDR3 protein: CASSRREGLLDTQYF; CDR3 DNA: TGTGCCAGCAGCCGGAGGGAGGGCCTCTTAGATACGCAGTATTTT
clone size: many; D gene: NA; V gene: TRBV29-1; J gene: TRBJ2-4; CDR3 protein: CSAEAWAKNIQYF; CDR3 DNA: TGCAGCGCCGAAGCTTGGGCCAAAAACATTCAGTACTTC
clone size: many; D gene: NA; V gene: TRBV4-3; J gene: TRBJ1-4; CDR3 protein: CASSQDGRGSEKLFF; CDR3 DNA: TGCGCCAGCAGCCAAGACGGCAGGGGTTCTGAAAAACTGTTTTTT
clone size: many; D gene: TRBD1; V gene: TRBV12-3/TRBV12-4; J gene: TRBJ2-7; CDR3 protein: CASSDWDRGRYEQYF; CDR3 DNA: TGTGCCAGCAGTGATTGGGACAGGGGGCGGTACGAGCAGTACTTC
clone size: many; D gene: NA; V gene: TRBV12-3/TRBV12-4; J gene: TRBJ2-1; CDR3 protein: CASSFTLGGGPFDNEQFF; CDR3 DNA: TGTGCCAGCAGTTTTACTTTAGGGGGAGGGCCATTCGACAATGAGCAGTTCTTC
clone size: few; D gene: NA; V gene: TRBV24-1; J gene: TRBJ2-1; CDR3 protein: CATSDVPLGSNGYNEQFF; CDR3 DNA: TGTGCCACCAGTGACGTTCCCCTCGGGTCTAACGGATACAATGAGCAGTTCTTC
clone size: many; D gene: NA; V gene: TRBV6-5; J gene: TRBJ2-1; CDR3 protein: CASSYGLSNHEQFF; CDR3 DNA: TGTGCCAGCAGTTACGGGCTCTCCAATCATGAGCAGTTCTTC
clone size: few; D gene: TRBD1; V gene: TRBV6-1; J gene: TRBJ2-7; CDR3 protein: CASSKQGMSSYEQYF; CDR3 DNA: TGTGCCAGCAGTAAACAGGGGATGAGCTCCTACGAGCAGTACTTC
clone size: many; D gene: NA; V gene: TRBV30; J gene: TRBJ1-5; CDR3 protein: CAWSRRQRDQPQHF; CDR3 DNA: TGTGCCTGGAGTAGAAGACAGAGAGATCAGCCCCAGCATTTT
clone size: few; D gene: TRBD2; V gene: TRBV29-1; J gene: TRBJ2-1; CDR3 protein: CSVAAGGDEQFF; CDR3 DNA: TGCAGCGTTGCTGCGGGAGGGGATGAGCAGTTCTTC
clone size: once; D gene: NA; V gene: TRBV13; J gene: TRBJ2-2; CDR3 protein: CASSLGKRPGGQLLGLANTGELFF; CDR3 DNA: TGTGCCAGCAGCTTAGGGAAGCGGCCCGGCGGCCAACTCCTGGGGCTTGCGAACACCGGGGAGCTGTTTTTT
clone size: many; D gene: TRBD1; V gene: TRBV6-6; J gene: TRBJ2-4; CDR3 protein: CASRTGAGNIQYF; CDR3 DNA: TGTGCCAGCAGGACAGGGGCCGGAAACATTCAGTACTTC
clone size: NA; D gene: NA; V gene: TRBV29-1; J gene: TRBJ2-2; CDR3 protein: CSALGGVVQVNTGELFF; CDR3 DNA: TGCAGCGCCCTAGGAGGCGTCGTCCAGGTTAACACCGGGGAGCTGTTTTTT
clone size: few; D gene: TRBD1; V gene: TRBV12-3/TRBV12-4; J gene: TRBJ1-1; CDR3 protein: CASSPIKQGYYTEAFF; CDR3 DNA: TGTGCCAGCAGTCCCATCAAACAGGGGTACTACACTGAAGCTTTCTTT
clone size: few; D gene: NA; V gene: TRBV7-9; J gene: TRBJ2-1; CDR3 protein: CASNGNNEQFF; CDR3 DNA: TGTGCCAGCAATGGGAACAATGAGCAGTTCTTC